This T cell receptor (beta chain) comes out of a study of cytomegalovirus exposure and HLA in healthy donors listed by TCRdb under 2017. Background on the whole study: An earlier analysis of about 560 of the donors reported under 300 Gb of sequence data and about 120 million unique TCR beta sequences obtained from roughly 180 million T cells. An early release covering more than 500 HLA-typed donors comprised about 310 gigabases of sequencing data and around 80 million unique TCR sequences. The genetic ancestry cluster associated with self-reported Caucasian donors included 81% of the approximately 400 genotyped donors. The aim of the study was to test whether cataloging public T cell receptors could identify signatures of past pathogen exposure. Using immunosequencing, the study profiled T cell repertoires from around 680 subjects and related those repertoires to cytomegalovirus serostatus. Along with the roughly 670-subject first cohort, a separate validation cohort of about 110 different subjects was used. High-throughput TCR immunosequencing, statistical association of individual TCRs with disease status, and machine learning were combined to predict cytomegalovirus infection status. To study patterns of TCR occurrence, a later analysis re-analyzed previously published TCR beta repertoires from hundreds of donors and added high-resolution HLA genotyping. Rather than drawing on any new phenotypic data, the later analysis identified candidate immune exposures from TCR beta sequences and the way those sequences occurred across donors. An earlier analysis of 587 of the donors used high-throughput TCR beta sequencing to judge whether each TCR beta V gene segment behaved as functional or pseudogenic. Alongside the repertoire data, information on donor age, sex, ethnicity and CMV serostatus was compiled. A later genetic analysis used genome-wide SNP genotypes for about 55% of the 666 donors, treating that subset as a discovery cohort. All discovery cohort repertoires had been generated on a single sequencing platform. Both class I and class II loci were covered by HLA typing, at four-digit resolution. Typing coverage differed by locus: A, B, C, DRB1 and DQB1 were typed in about 629-630 donors, DQA1 in about 560, DPA1 in around 580, and DPB1 in 472. Because of strong linkage in the cohort, 5 or 6 DR-DQ haplotypes were treated as single units for association and clustering. Among 300 to 500 genotyped donors of the cohort, an average of around 240,000 unique TCR beta nucleotide sequences was sequenced per donor, of which about 19% were non-productive.

Receptor libraries were prepared by the immunoSEQ multiplex PCR assay. For the multiplex PCR, a mixture combining 60 forward primers for TCR Vbeta segments and 13 reverse primers for TCR Jbeta segments was used. A multiplex PCR assay on genomic DNA amplified the CDR3 region of rearranged TCR beta genes. On the Illumina HiSeq System, the amplified TCR beta libraries were sequenced as 87-base-pair reads. In the source study's methods: A later analysis tallied 75 million to 95 million unique TCR beta chains across the 650 to 750 repertoires, and around 10 million of those chains were shared by two or more donors. A nearest-neighbor algorithm error-corrected the raw reads and collapsed the reads into unique sequences, merging closely related sequences to remove PCR and sequencing errors. To assign V, D and J gene segments, CDR3 sequences were aligned to IMGT reference sequences. For a sequence to be retained, at least a six-nucleotide match to both a V gene segment and a J gene segment was required. A rearrangement was called productive if the CDR3 had no stop codons and remained in frame with V and J, and every other rearrangement was called non-productive. CDR3 was defined according to IMGT convention as the region running from the second conserved V-encoded cysteine to the conserved J-encoded phenylalanine. In an earlier analysis of around 570 of the donors, sequences lacking an unambiguous match to a single V gene segment were excluded. In an earlier analysis of 587 of the donors, V segments were called functional above 56.7% productive rearrangements and were called segregating when the between-donor standard deviation exceeded 5%. A statistical classification framework was built for diagnosing cytomegalovirus status from the catalog of TCR beta chain sequences. In a later analysis, TCR nucleotide sequences were compared against IMGT/GENE-DB human TR gene sequences so that V and J genes could be assigned. In a later analysis, CDR3 sequences and most-parsimonious VDJ recombination scenarios were assigned using the TCRdist pipeline. In a later analysis, each TCR beta chain was defined by its CDR3 amino acid sequence together with its V-gene family, and reads lacking a unique V-gene family were excluded. A later analysis removed nearly 600 highly shared, low-generation-probability nucleotide sequences to deal with suspected cross-contamination and a sequencing artifact. In a later analysis, a clonal expansion index for each public chain was calculated from normalized within-repertoire ranks of inferred template counts. In a later analysis, generation probabilities were computed using a VDJ recombination model fitted to out-of-frame rearrangements, and the results were checked against IGoR. In a later analysis, TCR-TCR, TCR-HLA and TCR-CMV co-occurrence was scored with hypergeometric tests, and a repertoire-size bias correction was applied to TCR pairs. A later analysis estimated false discovery rates by permuting HLA or CMV assignments 20 times. In a later analysis, co-occurring TCRs were grouped using DBSCAN, and TCRdist sequence similarity was added for clustering within HLA-allele-positive subsets. Repertoires with fewer than 30,000 or more than 120,000 public chains, plus five repertoires with anomalous nucleotide sharing, were excluded from co-occurrence clustering. Imported from immuneACCESS, the table was reduced by TCRdb to in-frame sequences with V and J called. These copies leave out some clones; in studies compared against another copy, an unresolved V gene accounts for under half, and the cause of the remainder is not known. V and J calls plus clone size are reproduced from that table; the DNA served to infer D and trimming. The sample table contains approximately 150,000 clones; only one count was recorded for around 81% of them. The ten largest clones capture approximately 1% of the sample.

The cohort was made up of 500 to 800 healthy bone marrow donors. Cohort members were all nominally healthy when sampled, although unrecorded immune exposures were likely present. The donor was CMV seronegative and belonged to the group of several hundred seronegative cohort members. A peripheral blood sample was collected from each donor, and TCR beta sequencing was performed on peripheral blood mononuclear cells. The Qiagen DNeasy Blood Extraction Kit was used to extract genomic DNA from the blood cell samples. Relative to germline, V is missing 0 bases and J is missing 4 bases, with 6 bases of the junction outside any gene match. Looking up the germline V gene yields CDR1 SGHTA and CDR2 FQGTGA. The CDR3 sequence holds 17 residues, the cysteine and phenylalanine included. Here the CDR3 DNA is all that survives: 51 bases in frame from base 1. Regarding this clone: It has no known antigen specificity. Base qualities are not recorded, but no much larger clone differs from it by a single base.

Results the study describes overall, beyond this receptor: In vitro tests confirmed that a few of the cytomegalovirus-associated TCR beta chains recognize cytomegalovirus antigens. In the study, some 180 TCR beta chains were listed as associated with cytomegalovirus. Assigning TCR associations to individual alleles was difficult when HLA alleles, especially DR and DQ, strongly co-occurred. A further reported finding was that TCR beta sequences accurately predicted the HLA-A and HLA-B alleles for most subjects in the first cohort. According to the authors, the approach could potentially be generalized to other disease states and immunological phenotypes. A later analysis reported that several top co-occurrence clusters appeared linked to parvovirus B19, influenza, CMV and Epstein-Barr virus. Only TCR beta chains were sequenced in this cohort, and the absence of alpha or paired-chain data limited detectable features. At a false discovery rate of 0.05, a later analysis linked under 20,000 TCR beta sequences to specific HLA alleles. For the cohort, immune exposure information was limited to CMV serostatus. Most CMV-associated TCR beta chains appeared to be HLA-restricted in a later analysis, and the HLA associations seemed to be driven largely by CMV exposure. Because the 87-base-pair reads could not distinguish some IMGT-functional V segments, including TRBV6-2 and TRBV6-3, those segments were excluded. The sequencing pipeline was judged likely to have produced a cluster of highly shared sequence variants as a technical artifact. In an earlier analysis of roughly 500 of the donors, most TCR beta V segments appeared in productive rearrangements about 90% or about 30% of the time, broadly matching IMGT annotations. A later analysis found that TCR association rates varied across HLA loci, with DRB1 alleles showing the most associated TCRs and HLA-C alleles the fewest. The earlier analysis of approximately 560 of the donors excluded about 16 rarely observed V segments, including chromosome 9 orphons, because counts were too low. Compared with the 666-donor mean, donors in an Asian-associated ancestry cluster had fewer N-insertions in productive TCRs, according to a later genetic analysis. Most TCR sequences were seen in very few donors, while some public TCRs were found in many individuals. An association between a missense DCLRE1C variant and V-gene and J-gene trimming of TCR beta chains was found in a later genetic analysis and replicated in an independent cohort. Because HLA typing was unavailable for some donors at each locus, only the typed subset was used in association tests. Linkage disequilibrium might explain the correlated functional status among segregating V segments, but an unknown experimental factor could not be ruled out. Presence/absence analyses assumed roughly uniform sequencing depth across donors, an assumption that may not hold. Compared with equally common non-associated chains, HLA-associated TCR beta chains in a later analysis were more clonally expanded and had lower generation probabilities. The classifier was reported to diagnose cytomegalovirus status with high specificity and sensitivity in both the original cohort and the validation cohort.

The clonotype originates from a middle-aged woman in good health and CMV-seronegative. Sequenced input: PBMCs. The chain was built from TRBV7-3 and TRBJ2-1; TRBD2 aligns with 10 central bases. CDR3 protein: CASSLTASGGPYNEQFF. The base sequence is TGTGCCAGCAGCTTAACGGCTAGCGGGGGACCATACAATGAGCAGTTCTTC.